The 14 T cell receptor beta chains below all came from one sample that was sequenced in a study of blood T cell repertoires in COVID-19. The table came from immunoSEQ multiplex PCR; TCRdb's copy has only in-frame clones and leaves some out. The table includes about 70,000 clones, roughly 86% detected once. The material sequenced was peripheral blood. The receptors come from a woman in her 70s with acute or convalescent COVID-19.

This clone was recorded once. The genes are TRBV4-1 and TRBJ2-1; 15 bases line up with TRBD2. J lost 4 bases, V lost 0 bases, and 1 base had no gene match. The V gene's germline CDR1 is MGHRA and CDR2 YSYEKL. The CDR3 length is 17 residues. The CDR3 DNA reads TGCGCCAGCAGCCAAGAAGGACTAGCGGGAGGGTACAATGAGCAGTTCTTC. Amino acid sequence: CASSQEGLAGGYNEQFF.

This clone was counted once. This chain links TRBV11-3 with TRBJ2-1; TRBD2 is a possible D gene (6 bases). The CDR3 spans 13 residues. Looked up from germline, CDR1 is SGHNT and CDR2 is YENEEA. Trimming stripped 5 bases from V and 4 bases from J, with 9 bases between. CDR3 sequence (DNA): TGTGCCAGCAGCCTCGGGACTTACAATGAGCAGTTCTTC. As protein: CASSLGTYNEQFF.

This clone appeared once. The genes are TRBV7-9 and TRBJ1-2; D uncertain. Germline lookup yields CDR1 SEHNR and CDR2 FQNEAQ (reference sequence). This CDR3 region has 14 residues. V lost 3 bases and J lost 0, with 8 bases in between. The CDR3 bases are TGTGCCAGCAGCTTGACGGGAGCTAACTATGGCTACACCTTC. It is translated as CASSLTGANYGYTF.

This chain uses TRBV30 with TRBJ2-7; 8 bases match TRBD2. J gave up 4 bases and V 3 bases, and 14 bases lay outside the gene matches. The CDR3 is 16 amino acids. From germline, CDR1 is GTSNPN and CDR2 SVGIG (reference sequence). Here the CDR3 reads CAWSPWGGRQVYEQYF. The CDR3 DNA follows: TGTGCCTGGAGCCCGTGGGGCGGGAGGCAGGTTTACGAGCAGTACTTC.

The J gene is TRBJ2-6, the V gene TRBV9; perhaps TRBD2 as D (6 bases). V shed 4 bases and J shed 0 bases, with 8 bases lying between them. CDR1 and CDR2 (germline): SGDLS, YYNGEE. The CDR3 runs to 15 residues. The CDR3 DNA reads as TGTGCCAGCAGCCGGGGGAGCTCTGGGGCCAACGTCCTGACTTTC. Translation gives CASSRGSSGANVLTF.

The chain employs TRBV19 and TRBJ1-6; 7 positions match TRBD1. The CDR3 is 15 amino acids. Germline CDR1 reads LNHDA; CDR2 reads SQIVND (reference sequence). The J segment lost 7 bases and the V segment lost 3 bases, leaving 6 bases of the junction unmatched. This CDR3 reads CASSMTGTENSPLHF. The CDR3 nucleotides read TGTGCCAGTAGTATGACCGGGACAGAAAATTCACCCCTCCACTTT.

This chain connects TRBV19 to TRBJ1-5, with 10 nucleotides matching TRBD1. The germline V gene has CDR1 LNHDA and CDR2 SQIVND (reference sequence). With 9 bases clipped from V and 2 bases from J, the junction kept 10 bases outside the gene matches. CDR3 length equals 16 residues. The CDR3 is CASNRQGAGGNQPQHF. The CDR3 DNA reads TGTGCCAGCAACCGACAGGGGGCCGGAGGCAATCAGCCCCAGCATTTT.

In its sample, this clone was seen a few times. This rearrangement joins TRBV30 to TRBJ2-7; 7 bases line up with TRBD1. V lost 5 bases to trimming and J lost 3 bases; unmatched junction nucleotides: 4. CDR3 length: 12 residues. Germline V gene data show CDR1 as GTSNPN and CDR2 as SVGIG (reference sequence). CDR3: CAWGDSYYEQYF. The CDR3 nucleotides are TGTGCCTGGGGGGACAGTTACTACGAGCAGTACTTC. Full variable domain (rest looked up from reference TRBV30 and TRBJ2-7): SQTIHQWPATLVQPVGSPLSLECTVEGTSNPNLYWYRQAAGRGLQLLFYSVGIGQISSEVPQNLSASRPQDRQFILSSKKLLLSDSGFYLCAWGDSYYEQYFGPGTRLTVT.

The chain recombines TRBV14 with TRBJ2-5, with 15 bases that match TRBD2. The V gene end was trimmed by 5 bases and the J gene end by 5 bases; junction bases not matched to a gene: 9. The CDR3 has 17 residues. Germline V gene data show CDR1 as SGHDN and CDR2 as FVKESK. The CDR3 loop reads CASSGPGLAGGQETQYF. Here the CDR3 DNA reads TGTGCCAGCAGCGGACCTGGACTAGCGGGGGGGCAGGAGACCCAGTACTTC.

The genes are TRBV28 and TRBJ1-5; D may be TRBD1 (5 bases). Germline V gene lookup returns CDR1 MDHEN and CDR2 SYDVKM. CDR3 length equals 15 residues. Trimming cost V 1 base and J 0 bases, with 7 bases left between them. The CDR3 DNA is TGTGCCAGCAGTTTATCAGGGAATAGCAATCAGCCCCAGCATTTT. Translated, it gives CASSLSGNSNQPQHF.

This clone was seen once. The chain employs TRBV21-1 and TRBJ2-1; the table's D call of TRBD2 was not tested on the DNA. TRBV21-1 is described as a pseudogene. This CDR3 region has 15 residues. The CDR3 region is CASSKGGSSYNEQFF. The CDR3 DNA reads TGTGCCAGCAGCAAGGGGGGGAGCTCCTACAATGAGCAGTTCTTC.

The chain links TRBV28 to TRBJ1-2, with TRBD1 identical over 7 bases. The CDR3 is 13 residues long. Germline V CDR1 and CDR2: MDHEN, SYDVKM. Unmatched junction bases numbered 3, after V lost 5 bases and J lost 3 bases. CDR3: CASSQGTDYGYTF. The DNA for the CDR3 is TGTGCCAGCAGTCAAGGGACAGACTATGGCTACACCTTC.

V gene TRBV28 combines with J gene TRBJ1-3, with TRBD1 matching over 10 bases. This CDR3 spans 17 amino acids. Trimming at V came to 6 bases and at J to 0 bases, leaving 8 bases not matched to a gene. Germline V gene sequence: CDR1 MDHEN, CDR2 SYDVKM. Here the CDR3 DNA reads TGTGCCAGCAGGGGACAGGGGAATTTGGGCTCTGGAAACACCATATATTTT. As protein: CASRGQGNLGSGNTIYF.

This clone has a handful of counts. The V call is TRBV18, the J call TRBJ1-4; no reliable D call. The CDR3 covers 14 residues. Germline V gene data show CDR1 as KGHSH and CDR2 as LQKENI. V gave up 0 bases and J gave up 13 bases, with 15 bases separating them. The CDR3 loop reads CASSPPVEGWGLFF. CDR3 nucleotide sequence: TGTGCCAGCTCACCACCGGTCGAGGGTTGGGGACTGTTTTTT. Based on the CDR3 plus reference TRBV18 and TRBJ1-4, the full variable domain is NAGVMQNPRHLVRRRGQEARLRCSPMKGHSHVYWYRQLPEEGLKFMVYLQKENIIDESGMPKERFSAEFPKEGPSILRIQQVVRGDSAAYFCASSPPVEGWGLFFGSGTQLSVL.